Shown below are 15 T cell receptor beta chains from a single sample sequenced in a study of siplizumab effects on memory and regulatory T cells. Sequenced by immunoSEQ multiplex PCR; TCRdb stores in-frame clones only, minus some. The table shows around 100,000 clones, with roughly 91% occurring only once. Material: non-Treg CD4+ T cells sorted from blood. All receptors derive from a human donor in good health.

The V and J genes are TRBV19 and TRBJ2-6; D call uncertain. Germline V gene data show CDR1 as LNHDA and CDR2 as SQIVND (reference sequence). The length of the CDR3 is 13 residues. The V and J ends lost 7 bases and 1 base respectively, with 5 bases between them. In DNA, the CDR3 is TGTGCCAGTAAACAGTCTGGGGCCAACGTCCTGACTTTC. Encoded protein: CASKQSGANVLTF.

The V gene is TRBV28, the J gene TRBJ2-1, with 12 bases identical to TRBD2. The germline CDR1 and CDR2 sequences are MDHEN and SYDVKM. V lost 0 bases to trimming and J lost 0 bases; unmatched junction nucleotides: 9. The CDR3 has 20 residues. For the CDR3, the DNA is TGTGCCAGCAGTTTATGGGCTCCCCTGACTAGCGGGAGCTCCTACAATGAGCAGTTCTTC. Protein sequence: CASSLWAPLTSGSSYNEQFF.

The chain uses TRBV6-5 and TRBJ2-1; 8 nucleotides match TRBD2. Per the germline V gene, CDR1 is MNHEY and CDR2 is SVGAGI. V lost 3 bases and J lost 6; bases outside the gene matches: 4. The CDR3 is made up of 14 amino acids. CDR3 sequence reads: CASSYGTRANEQFF. DNA of the CDR3: TGTGCCAGCAGTTATGGGACTAGGGCCAATGAGCAGTTCTTC.

This chain connects TRBV6-1 to TRBJ2-2, with TRBD2 as a possible D gene (6 bases). Trimming removed 5 bases from V and 4 bases from J, with 11 bases in between. The CDR3 loop spans 14 amino acids. In germline, CDR1 is MNHNS, CDR2 SASEGT. The CDR3 reads CASSSRRGTGELFF. CDR3 DNA sequence: TGTGCCAGCAGTAGCAGGCGGGGCACCGGGGAGCTGTTTTTT.

The V call is TRBV30, the J call TRBJ1-4; 7 nucleotides match TRBD1. Trimming cost V 3 bases and J 2 bases; bases outside gene matches: 3. CDR1 and CDR2 from the germline V gene are GTSNPN and SVGIG (reference sequence). This CDR3 has 14 amino acids. CDR3 nucleotide sequence: TGTGCCTGGAGCACAGGGGTTACTAATGAAAAACTGTTTTTT. Encoded protein: CAWSTGVTNEKLFF. The full variable domain, with the rest looked up from reference TRBV30 and TRBJ1-4, is SQTIHQWPATLVQPVGSPLSLECTVEGTSNPNLYWYRQAAGRGLQLLFYSVGIGQISSEVPQNLSASRPQDRQFILSSKKLLLSDSGFYLCAWSTGVTNEKLFFGSGTQLSVL.

The rearrangement joins TRBV27 to TRBJ1-1, with TRBD1 matching over 8 bases. V shed 6 bases, J shed 4 bases, and the junction held 4 bases outside the gene matches. The germline gives CDR1 MNHEY, CDR2 SMNVEV (reference sequence). There are 13 residues in the CDR3. CDR3 region: CASRVDRGTEAFF. CDR3 DNA: TGTGCCAGCAGAGTCGACAGGGGCACTGAAGCTTTCTTT.

This clone was recorded only once. J is TRBJ2-5 and V is TRBV7-6, with D possibly matching TRBD2 (6 bases). The CDR3 loop spans 16 amino acids. The V gene's germline CDR1 is SGHVS and CDR2 FNYEAQ. V dropped 0 bases and J dropped 1 base, with 12 bases sitting between them. The DNA of the CDR3 is TGTGCCAGCAGCTTAGCGAATAGCGGAGCCCAAGAGACCCAGTACTTC. It specifies CASSLANSGAQETQYF.

This clone was picked up one time. This rearrangement joins TRBV4-2 to TRBJ2-5, with TRBD2 matching 9 bases. The CDR3 length is 15 residues. CDR1 and CDR2 (germline): LGHNA, YNFKEQ. V lost 4 bases and J lost 5; bases outside the gene matches: 8. CDR3 DNA: TGTGCCAGCAGCCTGCGACTAGCGGCGGGGGAGACCCAGTACTTC. Translation: CASSLRLAAGETQYF.

The chain links TRBV10-3 to TRBJ2-1; weak D call: TRBD2 (5 bases). Germline V lookup: CDR1 ENHRY, CDR2 SYGVKD. The length of the CDR3 is 14 residues. Trimming removed 0 bases from V and 6 bases from J, with 9 bases in between. The CDR3 region is CAISESGGFNEQFF. For the CDR3, the DNA is TGTGCCATCAGTGAGTCGGGCGGGTTCAATGAGCAGTTCTTC.

The V gene is TRBV7-6, the J gene TRBJ1-3; D not resolved. Germline CDR1 reads SGHVS; CDR2 reads FNYEAQ. The CDR3 runs 13 residues. V lost 4 bases and J 1 base, leaving 5 bases between the germline ends. Written as DNA, the CDR3 is TGTGCCAGCAGCTCCTCATCTGGAAACACCATATATTTT. It translates to CASSSSSGNTIYF.

CDR3 sequence (DNA): TGTGCCAGCAGCCTCAGACTAGCGGGAGTTATAGATACGCAGTATTTT. Translated, it gives CASSLRLAGVIDTQYF. The J gene is TRBJ2-3, the V gene TRBV13; 12 bases match TRBD2. The CDR3 runs to 16 residues. The V gene's germline CDR1 is PRHDT and CDR2 FYEKMQ (reference sequence). V trimming: 5 bases; J trimming: 5 bases; junction bases outside the gene matches: 8.

As DNA, the CDR3 is TGTGCCAGCAGCCAAGCGAGATCTGGAAACACCATATATTTT. It is translated as CASSQARSGNTIYF. The gene calls are TRBV14 and TRBJ1-3, with D uncertain. Deletions cut 1 base from V and 1 base from J, with 5 bases between. Germline values: CDR1 SGHDN, CDR2 FVKESK. CDR3 length: 14 amino acids.

The chain joins TRBV5-4 to TRBJ1-4; D unclear. The germline V gene encodes CDR1 SGHNT and CDR2 YYREEE (reference sequence). The CDR3 is 16 residues long. The V and J ends lost 2 bases and 2 bases respectively, with 13 bases between them. The CDR3 sequence is CASSFRLGATNEKLFF. CDR3 bases: TGTGCCAGCAGCTTTAGGCTCGGAGCCACTAATGAAAAACTGTTTTTT.

V gene TRBV5-1 combines with J gene TRBJ2-5, with TRBD2 matching 13 bases. In germline, CDR1 is SGHRS, CDR2 YFSETQ. J was trimmed by 2 bases and V by 4 bases; bases with no gene match: 2. CDR3 length: 15 amino acids. In DNA, the CDR3 is TGCGCCAGCAGCAGGGGACTAGCGGGGCAAGAGACCCAGTACTTC. This codes for CASSRGLAGQETQYF. The entire variable domain, with the rest obtained from reference TRBV5-1 and TRBJ2-5, is as follows: KAGVTQTPRYLIKTRGQQVTLSCSPISGHRSVSWYQQTPGQGLQFLFEYFSETQRNKGNFPGRFSGRQFSNSRSEMNVSTLELGDSALYLCASSRGLAGQETQYFGPGTRLLVL.

The CDR3: CSVDRNGYTF. CDR3 DNA: TGCAGCGTTGACAGGAATGGCTACACCTTC. This chain uses TRBV29-1 with TRBJ1-2, with D hard to call. Germline assignment: CDR1 SQVTM and CDR2 ANQGSEA. The CDR3 has 10 amino acids. V was shortened by 3 bases and J by 6 bases, with 5 bases between the two germline ends.